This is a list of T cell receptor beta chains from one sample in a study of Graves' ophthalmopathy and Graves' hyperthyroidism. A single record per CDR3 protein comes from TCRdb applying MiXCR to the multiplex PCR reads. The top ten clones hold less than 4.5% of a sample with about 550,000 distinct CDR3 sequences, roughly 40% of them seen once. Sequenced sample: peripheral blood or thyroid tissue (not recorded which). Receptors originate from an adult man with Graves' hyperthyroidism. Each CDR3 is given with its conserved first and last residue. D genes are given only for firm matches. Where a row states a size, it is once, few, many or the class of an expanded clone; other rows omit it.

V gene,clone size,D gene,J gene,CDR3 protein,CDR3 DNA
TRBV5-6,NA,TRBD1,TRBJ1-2,CASSLFASGQGLYGYTF,TGTGCCAGCAGCTTGTTCGCTAGCGGACAGGGACTCTATGGCTACACCTTC
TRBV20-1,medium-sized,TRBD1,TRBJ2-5,CSANTGTASETQYF,TGCAGTGCTAATACCGGGACAGCCTCGGAGACCCAGTACTTC
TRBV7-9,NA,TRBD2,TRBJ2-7,CASSTLAGNNEQYF,TGTGCCAGCAGCACACTAGCGGGGAACAATGAGCAGTACTTC
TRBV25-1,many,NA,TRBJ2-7,CASSDRGYYEQYF,TGTGCCAGCAGTGACCGGGGGTATTACGAGCAGTACTTC
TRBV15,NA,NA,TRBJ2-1,CATSRDISTWNEQFF,TGTGCCACCAGCAGAGATATCTCGACATGGAATGAGCAGTTCTTC
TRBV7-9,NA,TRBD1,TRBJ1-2,CASSLSQTGGPNYGYTF,TGTGCCAGCAGCTTATCGCAGACAGGGGGCCCTAACTATGGCTACACCTTC
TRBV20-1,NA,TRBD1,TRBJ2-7,CSAKRDRGDYEQYF,TGCAGTGCTAAAAGGGACAGGGGGGACTACGAGCAGTACTTC
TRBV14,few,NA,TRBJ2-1,CASSQGQLSNRQFF,TGTGCCAGCAGCCAAGGCCAACTGTCTAACCGACAGTTCTTC
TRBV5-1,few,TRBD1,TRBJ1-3,CASSRDRGSGNTIYF,TGCGCCAGCAGCCGCGACAGGGGGTCCGGAAACACCATATATTTT
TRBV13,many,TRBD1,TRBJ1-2,CASSLSAQGANYGYTF,TGTGCCAGCAGCTTAAGTGCCCAGGGGGCTAACTATGGCTACACCTTC
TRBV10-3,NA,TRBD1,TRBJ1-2,CAISPGTGKNGYTF,TGTGCCATCAGCCCCGGGACAGGGAAGAATGGCTACACCTTC
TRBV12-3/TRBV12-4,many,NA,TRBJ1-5,CASSLAENQPQHF,TGTGCCAGCAGTTTAGCGGAGAATCAGCCCCAGCATTTT
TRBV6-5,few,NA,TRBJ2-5,CASRPPTRGETQYF,TGTGCCAGCAGGCCTCCGACAAGGGGAGAGACCCAGTACTTC
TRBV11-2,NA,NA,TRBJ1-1,CASSQGTGNREAFF,TGTGCCAGCAGCCAAGGCACCGGTAACCGTGAAGCTTTCTTT
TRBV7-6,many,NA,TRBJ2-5,CASSLIGRWETQYF,TGTGCCAGCAGCCTGATTGGACGGTGGGAGACCCAGTACTTC
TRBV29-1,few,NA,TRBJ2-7,CSVEEGGLEQYF,TGCAGCGTTGAAGAGGGGGGGCTCGAGCAGTACTTC
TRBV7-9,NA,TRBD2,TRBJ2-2,CASSLAGGTRSTGELFF,TGTGCCAGCAGCTTAGCTGGAGGGACTAGGAGCACCGGGGAGCTGTTTTTT
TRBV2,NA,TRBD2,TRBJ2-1,CASSEDSGSYREQFF,TGTGCCAGCAGTGAAGATAGCGGGAGTTACAGGGAGCAGTTCTTC
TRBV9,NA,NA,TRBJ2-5,CASGDWPQYF,TGTGCCAGCGGGGATTGGCCCCAGTACTTC
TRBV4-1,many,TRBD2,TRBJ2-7,CASSQAPGLDHEQYF,TGCGCCAGCAGCCAAGCACCGGGACTAGACCACGAGCAGTACTTC
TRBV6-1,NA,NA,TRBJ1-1,CASSVGAPGTRNTEAFF,TGTGCCAGCAGTGTGGGGGCGCCAGGGACAAGGAACACTGAAGCTTTCTTT
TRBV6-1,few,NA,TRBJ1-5,CASSDGETQHF,TGTGCCAGCAGTGACGGGGAGACCCAGCATTTT
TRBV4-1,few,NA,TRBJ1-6,CASSQVANRADNSPLHF,TGCGCCAGCAGCCAAGTGGCTAACAGGGCGGATAATTCACCCCTCCACTTT
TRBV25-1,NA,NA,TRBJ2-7,CASFPGRYEQYF,TGTGCCAGCTTCCCGGGGAGATACGAGCAGTACTTC
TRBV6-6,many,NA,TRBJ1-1,CASGLLNTEAFF,TGTGCCAGCGGCCTCTTGAACACTGAAGCTTTCTTT